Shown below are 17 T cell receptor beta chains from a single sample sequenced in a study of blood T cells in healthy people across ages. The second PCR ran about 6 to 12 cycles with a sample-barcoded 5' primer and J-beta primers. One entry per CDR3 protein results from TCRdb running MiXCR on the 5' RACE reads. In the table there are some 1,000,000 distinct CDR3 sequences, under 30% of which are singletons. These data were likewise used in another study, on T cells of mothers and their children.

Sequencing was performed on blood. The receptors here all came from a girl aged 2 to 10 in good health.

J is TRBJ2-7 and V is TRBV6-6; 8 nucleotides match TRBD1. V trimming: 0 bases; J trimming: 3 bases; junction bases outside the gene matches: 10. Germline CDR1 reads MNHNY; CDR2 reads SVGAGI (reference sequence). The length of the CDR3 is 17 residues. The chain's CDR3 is CASSYSQGAAGLYEQYF. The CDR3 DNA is TGTGCCAGCAGTTACTCGCAGGGGGCGGCGGGCCTCTACGAGCAGTACTTC.

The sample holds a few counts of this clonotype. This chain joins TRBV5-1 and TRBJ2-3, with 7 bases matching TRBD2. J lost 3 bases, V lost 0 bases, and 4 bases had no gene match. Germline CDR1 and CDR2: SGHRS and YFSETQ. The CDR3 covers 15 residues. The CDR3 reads CASSLGSGATDTQYF. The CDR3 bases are TGCGCCAGCAGCTTGGGGAGCGGGGCTACAGATACGCAGTATTTT.

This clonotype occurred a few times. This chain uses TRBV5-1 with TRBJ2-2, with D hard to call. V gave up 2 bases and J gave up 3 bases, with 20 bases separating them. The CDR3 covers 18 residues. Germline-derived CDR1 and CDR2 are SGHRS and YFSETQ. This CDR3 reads CASSFALRHLPHTGELFF. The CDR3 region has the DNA TGCGCCAGCAGCTTCGCGCTAAGACACCTACCCCACACCGGGGAGCTGTTTTTT.

CDR3 DNA sequence: TGTGCCAGCAGCTTAGGAGCGGGAGCACCTGAGCAGTTCTTC. As protein: CASSLGAGAPEQFF. V usage is TRBV7-2 and J usage is TRBJ2-1, with 8 positions matching TRBD2. V lost 1 base, J lost 9 bases, and 5 bases stayed unmatched. This CDR3 has 14 residues. CDR1 is SGHTA, CDR2 FQGNSA, per germline.

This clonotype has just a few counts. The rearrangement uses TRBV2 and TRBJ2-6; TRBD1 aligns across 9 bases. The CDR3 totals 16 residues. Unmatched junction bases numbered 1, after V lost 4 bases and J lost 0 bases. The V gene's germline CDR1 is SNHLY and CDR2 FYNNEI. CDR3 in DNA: TGTGCCAGCAGTGCGGGACAGGGCTCTGGGGCCAACGTCCTGACTTTC. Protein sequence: CASSAGQGSGANVLTF.

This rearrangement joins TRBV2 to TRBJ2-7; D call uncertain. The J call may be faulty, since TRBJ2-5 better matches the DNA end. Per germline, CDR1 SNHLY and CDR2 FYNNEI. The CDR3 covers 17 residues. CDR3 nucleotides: TGTGCCAGCAGTGTAAAACGTGGGTCTAGTGATCCGGAGACCCAGTACTTC. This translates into CASSVKRGSSDPETQYF.

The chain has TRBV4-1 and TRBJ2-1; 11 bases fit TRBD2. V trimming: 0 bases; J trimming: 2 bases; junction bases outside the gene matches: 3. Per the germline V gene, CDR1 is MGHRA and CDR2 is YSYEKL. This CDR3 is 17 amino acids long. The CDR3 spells CASSQDPGLAAYNEQFF. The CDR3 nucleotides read TGCGCCAGCAGCCAAGATCCGGGACTAGCGGCCTACAATGAGCAGTTCTTC.

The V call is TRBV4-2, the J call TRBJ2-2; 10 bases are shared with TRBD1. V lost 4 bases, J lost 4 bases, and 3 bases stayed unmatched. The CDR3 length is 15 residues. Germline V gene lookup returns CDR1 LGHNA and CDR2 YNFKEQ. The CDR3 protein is CASSRGTGATGELFF. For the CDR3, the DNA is TGTGCCAGCAGCCGAGGGACAGGGGCCACCGGGGAGCTGTTTTTT.

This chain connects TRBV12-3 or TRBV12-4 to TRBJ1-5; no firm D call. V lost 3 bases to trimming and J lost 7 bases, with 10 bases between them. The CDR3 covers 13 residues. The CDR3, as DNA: TGTGCCAGCAGTTTCGTAGGGAACCAGCCCCAGCATTTT. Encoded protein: CASSFVGNQPQHF.

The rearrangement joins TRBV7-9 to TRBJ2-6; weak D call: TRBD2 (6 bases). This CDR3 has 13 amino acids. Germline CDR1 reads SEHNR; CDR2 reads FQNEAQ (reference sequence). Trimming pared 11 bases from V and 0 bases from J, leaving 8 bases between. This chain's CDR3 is CAGGISGANVLTF. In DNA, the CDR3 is TGTGCCGGAGGGATCTCTGGGGCCAACGTCCTGACTTTC.

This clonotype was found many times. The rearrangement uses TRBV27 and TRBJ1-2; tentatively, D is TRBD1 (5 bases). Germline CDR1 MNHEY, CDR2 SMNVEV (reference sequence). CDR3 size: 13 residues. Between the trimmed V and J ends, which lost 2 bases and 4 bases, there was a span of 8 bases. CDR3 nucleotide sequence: TGTGCCAGCAGTTTAGGGGCTGGCTATGGCTACACCTTC. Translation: CASSLGAGYGYTF.

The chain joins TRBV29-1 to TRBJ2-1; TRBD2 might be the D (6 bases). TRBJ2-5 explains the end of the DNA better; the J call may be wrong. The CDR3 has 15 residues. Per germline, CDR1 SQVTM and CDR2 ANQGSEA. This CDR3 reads CSVVFSGDAEETQYF. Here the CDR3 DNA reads TGCAGCGTTGTTTTCTCGGGGGACGCAGAAGAGACCCAGTACTTC.

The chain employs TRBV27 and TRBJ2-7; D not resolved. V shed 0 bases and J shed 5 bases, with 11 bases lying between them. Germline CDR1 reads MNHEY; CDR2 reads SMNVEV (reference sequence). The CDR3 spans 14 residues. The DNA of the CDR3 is TGTGCCAGCAGTTTATCGAATAAAATCAACGAGCAGTACTTC. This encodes CASSLSNKINEQYF.

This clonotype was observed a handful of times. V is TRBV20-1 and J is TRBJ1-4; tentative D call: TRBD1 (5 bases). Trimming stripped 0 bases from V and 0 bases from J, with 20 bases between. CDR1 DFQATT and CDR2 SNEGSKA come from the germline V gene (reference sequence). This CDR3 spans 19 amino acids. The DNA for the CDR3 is TGCAGTGCTAGAGATGGAACAGGCCGGGCTAGTGCAACTAATGAAAAACTGTTTTTT. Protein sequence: CSARDGTGRASATNEKLFF.

The chain's CDR3 is CASSWRPGDYYEQYF. The CDR3 DNA is TGCGCCAGCAGCTGGCGGCCCGGGGACTACTACGAGCAGTACTTC. The chain couples TRBV5-1 to TRBJ2-7; TRBD2 matches at 7 bases. The length of the CDR3 is 15 residues. CDR1 is SGHRS and CDR2 is YFSETQ in the germline V gene. V shed 3 bases and J 3 bases; nucleotides not matched to a gene: 9.

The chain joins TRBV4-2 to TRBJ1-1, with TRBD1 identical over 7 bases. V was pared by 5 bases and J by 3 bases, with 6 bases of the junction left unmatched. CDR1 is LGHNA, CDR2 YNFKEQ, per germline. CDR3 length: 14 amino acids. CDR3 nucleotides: TGTGCCAGCAGCACCCCAGGGGGGGACACTGAAGCTTTCTTT. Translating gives CASSTPGGDTEAFF.

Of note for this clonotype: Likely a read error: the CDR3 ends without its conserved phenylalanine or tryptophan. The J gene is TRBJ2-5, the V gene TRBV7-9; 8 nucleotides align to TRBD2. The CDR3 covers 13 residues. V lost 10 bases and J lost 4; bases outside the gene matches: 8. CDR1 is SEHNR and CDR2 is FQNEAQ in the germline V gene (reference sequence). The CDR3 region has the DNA TGTGCCACCTCGACTAGCGAGGCAGAGACCCAGTACCTC. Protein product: CATSTSEAETQYL.